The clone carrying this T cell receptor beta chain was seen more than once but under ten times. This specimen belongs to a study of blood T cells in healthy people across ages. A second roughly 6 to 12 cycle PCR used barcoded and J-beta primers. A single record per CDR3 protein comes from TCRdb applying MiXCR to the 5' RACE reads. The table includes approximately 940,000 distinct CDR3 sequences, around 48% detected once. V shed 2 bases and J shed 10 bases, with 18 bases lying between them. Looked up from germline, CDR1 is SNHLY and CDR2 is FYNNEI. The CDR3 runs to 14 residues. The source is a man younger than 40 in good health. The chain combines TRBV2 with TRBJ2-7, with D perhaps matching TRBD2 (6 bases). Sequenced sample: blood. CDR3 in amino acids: CASSESRTIFEQYF. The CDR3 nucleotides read TGTGCCAGCAGTGAATCCCGGACTATATTCGAACAGTACTTC.